This T cell receptor (beta chain) came from a study of post-analysis software for immune sequencing data. Study-wide points: Multiple sclerosis was associated with a significant reduction in normalized Chao1 diversity relative to controls. Pronounced co-clustering by F measure was evident among identically batched samples. Included in a set of several TRBV segments more frequent in patients than controls were TRBV5-6, TRBV5-1 and TRBV20-1.

cDNA libraries of TCR beta carried unique molecular identifiers. Input amounts of roughly 0.85 to 10 million T cells were used. These gave approximately 500,000 cDNA molecules, so each molecule approximated one T cell. TCRdb reprocessed the PCR reads with MiXCR, giving one entry per CDR3 protein. Here the sample spans 500,000 to 600,000 distinct CDR3 sequences, 44% being singletons. Germline-derived CDR1 and CDR2 are LGHNT and FRNRAP. The CDR3 is made up of 15 amino acids. With 6 bases removed from V and 0 bases from J, the gap between germline ends came to 14 bases. Turning to this clonotype: What it recognizes is unknown.

The chain recombines TRBV12-5 with TRBJ1-2, with D possibly being TRBD1 (5 bases). The TCR comes from a girl under 18 with multiple sclerosis. Specimen: blood. CDR3 sequence reads: CASGLTGSTNYGYTF. CDR3 DNA sequence: TGTGCTAGTGGGCTAACAGGATCTACTAACTATGGCTACACCTTC.